This TCR beta chain is drawn from a study of T cell responses to AZD1222 COVID-19 vaccine. The protocol was immunoSEQ multiplex PCR, while the TCRdb copy is restricted to in-frame clones and leaves out a portion. The sample has more than 95,000 clones, over 85% seen once. Study results and caveats: Spike-specific TCR depth and breadth grew after two AZD1222 doses. Clonal diversity may have been underestimated in mostly white British donors. Dominant CD4 TCR responses targeted spike regions 160-218 and 743-854. The study reported that nearly half of spike-specific TCRs target unmutated variant regions.

On this clone itself: Antigen: not known.

J gave up 2 bases and V 4 bases, and 4 bases lay outside the gene matches. This CDR3 spans 14 amino acids. CDR1 and CDR2 from the germline V gene are SGHNT and YYREEE (reference sequence). The chain recombines TRBV5-4 with TRBJ2-3; 7 positions agree with TRBD2. The clonotype comes from an adult in good health. Specimen: peripheral blood, collected on day 0 of AZD1222 vaccination. Written as DNA, the CDR3 is TGTGCCAGCAGCCCGGGACTACACACAGATACGCAGTATTTT. It yields the protein CASSPGLHTDTQYF. The whole variable domain, filled in from reference TRBV5-4 and TRBJ2-3, reads ETGVTQSPTHLIKTRGQQVTLRCSSQSGHNTVSWYQQALGQGPQFIFQYYREEENGRGNFPPRFSGLQFPNYSSELNVNALELDDSALYLCASSPGLHTDTQYFGPGTRLTVL.